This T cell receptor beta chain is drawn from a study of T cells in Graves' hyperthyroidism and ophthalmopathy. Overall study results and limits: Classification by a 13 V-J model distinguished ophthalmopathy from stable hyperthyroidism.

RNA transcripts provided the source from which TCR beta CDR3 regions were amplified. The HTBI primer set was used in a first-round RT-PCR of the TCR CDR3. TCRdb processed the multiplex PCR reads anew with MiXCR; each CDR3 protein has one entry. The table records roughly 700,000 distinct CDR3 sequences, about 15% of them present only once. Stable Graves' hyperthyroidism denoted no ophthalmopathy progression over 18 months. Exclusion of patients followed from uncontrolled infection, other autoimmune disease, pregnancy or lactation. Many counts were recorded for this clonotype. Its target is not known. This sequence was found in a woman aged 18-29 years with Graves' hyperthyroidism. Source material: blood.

CDR3 coding DNA: TGTGCCAGCACCCTGGGACAGGGAGTTGAGGCGAACACTGAAGCTTTCTTT. Its translation: CASTLGQGVEANTEAFF. The chain has TRBV6-1 and TRBJ1-1, with 9 bases identical to TRBD1. The germline V gene encodes CDR1 MNHNS and CDR2 SASEGT. The trim removed 7 bases at V and 1 base at J, leaving 13 bases unmatched. This CDR3 is 17 amino acids long.